This T cell receptor (beta chain) was captured in a study of T cell repertoires in cytomegalovirus infection. This clonotype has just a few counts. The antigen remains unidentified. The CDR3 spans 13 residues. Trimming took off 10 bases at V and 7 bases at J, with 14 bases between the two ends. CDR1 and CDR2 from the germline V gene are SEHNR and FQNEAQ (reference sequence). TCRdb redid the calling of the reads with MiXCR, one entry per CDR3 protein. The sample carries roughly 990,000 distinct CDR3 sequences, 31% recorded once. The sequenced sample was cultured CD8+ T cells from PBMCs, obtained from culture after CMV antigen stimulation. This receptor was taken from a human donor in good health (CMV status not recorded). Some clones in this sample may be carry-over from other donors' samples. The rearrangement joins TRBV7-9 to TRBJ1-6; D remains unclear. CDR3 nucleotide sequence: TGTGCCACCAACGGGTCGCCCAATTCACCCCTCCACTTT. Encoded protein: CATNGSPNSPLHF. Using reference TRBV7-9 and TRBJ1-6 for the parts outside the CDR3, the full variable domain is DTGVSQNPRHKITKRGQNVTFRCDPISEHNRLYWYRQTLGQGPEFLTYFQNEAQLEKSRLLSDRFSAERPKGSFSTLEIQRTEQGDSAMYLCATNGSPNSPLHFGNGTRLTVT.